The 25 T cell receptor beta chains below all came from one sample that was sequenced in a study of cytomegalovirus exposure and HLA in healthy donors. Vbeta (60) and Jbeta (13) primers were used in the PCR. The table came from immunoSEQ multiplex PCR; TCRdb's copy has only in-frame clones and leaves some out. The sample features 70,000 to 100,000 clones, with around 5% in its top ten. The sequencing input was PBMCs. These receptors originate from a girl under 18 in good health and CMV-seropositive.

The chain recombines TRBV18 with TRBJ1-5; 8 bases match TRBD1. The germline gives CDR1 KGHSH, CDR2 LQKENI. The CDR3 consists of 14 residues. Trimming cost V 5 bases and J 6 bases; bases outside gene matches: 6. The CDR3: CASSGQGEGQPQHF. In nucleotides, the CDR3 is TGTGCCAGCTCAGGACAGGGTGAAGGTCAGCCCCAGCATTTT.

V is TRBV10-2 and J is TRBJ2-7, with TRBD1 as a possible D gene (5 bases). The CDR3 runs to 15 residues. Looked up from germline, CDR1 is WSHSY and CDR2 is SAAADI. Trimming left V 7 bases short and J 5 bases short, with 21 bases between. This chain's CDR3 is CASTLARVVLDEQYV. As DNA, the CDR3 is TGCGCCAGCACTTTGGCCAGGGTCGTTTTGGACGAGCAGTACGTC.

CDR3 in amino acids: CASSDEAPNSYEQYF. CDR3 bases: TGTGCCAGCAGTGATGAGGCCCCTAACTCCTACGAGCAGTACTTC. This sequence joins TRBV6-6 and TRBJ2-7; D is unclear. Looked up from germline, CDR1 is MNHNY and CDR2 is SVGAGI (reference sequence). Trimming left V 5 bases short and J 0 bases short, with 14 bases between. The CDR3 is 15 residues long.

The CDR3 loop reads CAWSLGEGVPAEAFF. The CDR3, as DNA: TGTGCCTGGAGTTTAGGAGAGGGTGTACCGGCTGAAGCTTTCTTT. V gene TRBV30 combines with J gene TRBJ1-1; D not resolved. The V end was cut by 2 bases, the J end by 6 bases, with 19 bases between. CDR1 and CDR2 (germline): GTSNPN, SVGIG (reference sequence). The CDR3 extends over 15 amino acids.

V is TRBV28 and J is TRBJ2-7, with 12 bases lining up with TRBD1. V was pared by 4 bases and J by 2 bases, with 12 bases of the junction left unmatched. The CDR3 sequence is 18 residues long. Germline-derived CDR1 and CDR2 are MDHEN and SYDVKM. The CDR3 here is CASSSPNPRDRGPYEQYV. CDR3 coding DNA: TGTGCCAGCAGTTCCCCAAATCCTCGGGACAGGGGGCCCTACGAGCAGTACGTC.

CDR3 loop: CSVTTGQGRWGYTF. The CDR3 coding sequence is TGCAGCGTAACTACTGGCCAAGGAAGATGGGGCTACACCTTC. The chain uses TRBV29-1 and TRBJ1-2; D not certain. The ends were cut back, 6 bases at V and 8 bases at J, with 22 bases in the middle. Germline CDR1 reads SQVTM; CDR2 reads ANQGSEA. CDR3 length: 14 residues.

The J gene is TRBJ2-7, the V gene TRBV7-3, with 7 bases that match TRBD2. V lost 0 bases, J lost 2 bases, and 1 base stayed unmatched. This CDR3 is built from 14 residues. Germline CDR1 and CDR2: SGHTA and FQGTGA. DNA of the CDR3: TGTGCCAGCAGCTTAACGGGGACTACCTACGAGCAGTACTTC. Protein sequence: CASSLTGTTYEQYF.

The chain carries TRBV11-1 and TRBJ2-3, with TRBD2 as a possible D gene (6 bases). Per the germline V gene, CDR1 is SGHAT and CDR2 is FQDESV (reference sequence). Trimming cost V 5 bases and J 3 bases, with 15 bases left between them. This CDR3 is 15 amino acids long. The CDR3 bases are TGTGCCAGCAGCGCGGGACCTCGTCCAACAGATACGCAGTATTTT. This sequence encodes CASSAGPRPTDTQYF.

CDR3 sequence: CASSPTGNEQFF. The CDR3 DNA reads TGTGCCAGCAGCCCTACCGGCAATGAGCAGTTCTTC. The genes are TRBV7-6 and TRBJ2-1, with D unclear. The CDR3 is 12 amino acids. With 5 bases removed from V and 6 bases from J, the gap between germline ends came to 8 bases. CDR1 SGHVS and CDR2 FNYEAQ come from the germline V gene.

This chain uses TRBV5-1 with TRBJ1-2; perhaps TRBD1 as D (6 bases). This CDR3 has 12 amino acids. Germline loops: CDR1 SGHRS, CDR2 YFSETQ. Trimming stripped 1 base from V and 8 bases from J, with 9 bases between. CDR3 sequence: CASSLSGEGYTF. DNA for the CDR3: TGCGCCAGCAGCTTGTCAGGGGAAGGCTACACCTTC.

This rearrangement joins TRBV5-4 to TRBJ2-5, with D unresolved. Germline V CDR1 and CDR2: SGHNT, YYREEE (reference sequence). The V end lost 0 bases, the J end lost 5 bases, and 14 bases lay between the germline ends. This CDR3 region has 15 residues. CDR3 DNA sequence: TGTGCCAGCAGCTTGGCCCAACTTCCTCCTGAGACCCAGTACTTC. Amino acids: CASSLAQLPPETQYF.

The genes are TRBV11-3 and TRBJ2-2, with TRBD1 as a possible D gene (5 bases). V gave up 5 bases and J gave up 0 bases, with 10 bases separating them. This CDR3 spans 15 amino acids. The germline V gene encodes CDR1 SGHNT and CDR2 YENEEA. The CDR3 here is CASSHRQPNTGELFF. CDR3 coding DNA: TGTGCCAGCAGCCACCGACAGCCGAACACCGGGGAGCTGTTTTTT.

V usage is TRBV2 and J usage is TRBJ2-7, with 10 bases matching TRBD2. The CDR3 covers 15 residues. CDR1 and CDR2 (germline): SNHLY, FYNNEI. The trim removed 1 base at V and 5 bases at J, leaving 5 bases unmatched. The CDR3 sequence is CASSEVSGGVHEQYV. CDR3 coding DNA: TGTGCCAGCAGTGAAGTAAGCGGGGGGGTCCACGAGCAGTACGTC.

CDR3: CASSLGGLGYEQYF. Here the CDR3 DNA reads TGTGCCAGCAGCTTGGGGGGGCTCGGCTACGAGCAGTACTTC. The J gene is TRBJ2-7, the V gene TRBV5-6; D perhaps matches TRBD1 (6 bases). The length of the CDR3 is 14 residues. Deletions cut 0 bases from V and 3 bases from J, with 10 bases between. Germline CDR1 and CDR2: SGHDT and YYEEEE.

The chain employs TRBV6-1 and TRBJ1-5; a possible D gene is TRBD1 (6 bases). Germline V lookup: CDR1 MNHNS, CDR2 SASEGT. Between the trimmed V and J ends, which lost 1 base and 3 bases, there was a span of 10 bases. The CDR3 length is 15 residues. CDR3 DNA: TGTGCCAGCAGTGAAGGACAGGTCTCCAATCAGCCCCAGCATTTT. This codes for CASSEGQVSNQPQHF.

The rearrangement uses TRBV6-1 and TRBJ2-1; 9 bases are a match to TRBD1. After removal of 6 bases from V and 5 bases from J, the junction contained 5 bases not matched to a gene. The CDR3 length is 14 residues. Germline assignment: CDR1 MNHNS and CDR2 SASEGT. CDR3 loop: CASRGTGIHNEQFF. In DNA, the CDR3 is TGTGCCAGCAGGGGGACAGGGATTCACAATGAGCAGTTCTTC.

Concerning this clone: Other nucleotide sequences in the sample specify the same CDR3. This chain joins TRBV6-5 and TRBJ1-6; 8 nucleotides match TRBD1. The J segment lost 11 bases and the V segment lost 6 bases, leaving 9 bases of the junction unmatched. Germline lookup yields CDR1 MNHEY and CDR2 SVGAGI. The CDR3 has 14 amino acids. The CDR3 loop is CASSPGQAIPPLHF. In DNA form, the CDR3 reads TGTGCCAGCAGCCCGGGACAGGCCATCCCACCCCTCCACTTT.

The chain recombines TRBV9 with TRBJ1-2; D unclear. Germline CDR1 SGDLS, CDR2 YYNGEE. The V and J ends lost 4 bases and 0 bases respectively, with 16 bases between them. The length of the CDR3 is 16 residues. The CDR3 coding sequence is TGTGCCAGCAGCTCAAGCCTGTATCGAGCTAACTATGGCTACACCTTC. It encodes CASSSSLYRANYGYTF.

V is TRBV6-5 and J is TRBJ1-2; no clear D gene. This CDR3 is built from 13 residues. Trimming shortened V by 4 bases and J by 3 bases, and 9 bases separated the two germline ends. Germline CDR1 reads MNHEY; CDR2 reads SVGAGI. This CDR3 reads CASSFAEDYGYTF. As DNA, the CDR3 is TGTGCCAGCAGTTTTGCGGAGGACTATGGCTACACCTTC.

V and J are TRBV29-1 and TRBJ2-5; perhaps TRBD1 as D (6 bases). The CDR3 contains 18 residues. Germline assignment: CDR1 SQVTM and CDR2 ANQGSEA. Between the trimmed V and J ends, which lost 6 bases and 0 bases, there was a span of 26 bases. CDR3 coding DNA: TGCAGCGTGACCTTAGTATCGGACAGCACCCGGTACCAAGAGACCCAGTACTTC. It encodes CSVTLVSDSTRYQETQYF.

CDR3 DNA: TGCGCCAGCAGCCAAGATCGGTCATTAGCGGGGGGAATTAGCTCCTACAATGAGCAGTTCTTC. Translated, it gives CASSQDRSLAGGISSYNEQFF. The chain combines TRBV4-3 with TRBJ2-1, with 10 bases that match TRBD2. CDR3 length: 21 amino acids. The germline V gene has CDR1 LGHNA and CDR2 YSLEER. The V gene end was trimmed by 0 bases and the J gene end by 0 bases; junction bases not matched to a gene: 14.

The rearrangement uses TRBV5-1 and TRBJ2-1, with D maybe TRBD1 (6 bases). In germline, CDR1 is SGHRS, CDR2 YFSETQ. The CDR3 consists of 15 residues. V was trimmed by 0 bases and J by 3 bases, leaving 10 bases between them. CDR3 loop: CASSLARTDYNEQFF. In DNA, the CDR3 is TGCGCCAGCAGCTTGGCTAGGACAGACTACAATGAGCAGTTCTTC.

The J gene is TRBJ2-3, the V gene TRBV28, with TRBD2 identical over 10 bases. Trimming took 3 bases from V and 3 from J; bases not matched to a gene: 0. The CDR3 has 14 amino acids. Germline loops: CDR1 MDHEN, CDR2 SYDVKM. Here the CDR3 DNA reads TGTGCCAGCAGTTTGGGACTAGCGACAGATACGCAGTATTTT. It is translated as CASSLGLATDTQYF.

The gene calls are TRBV5-1 and TRBJ2-3; 8 bases match TRBD2. After removal of 0 bases from V and 1 base from J, the junction contained 7 bases not matched to a gene. CDR1 is SGHRS, CDR2 YFSETQ, per germline. The CDR3 sequence is 17 residues long. DNA of the CDR3: TGCGCCAGCAGCTTGGGGGCTCGGGGGGGCGGCACAGATACGCAGTATTTT. This codes for CASSLGARGGGTDTQYF. Supplemented by reference TRBV5-1 and TRBJ2-3, the full variable domain reads KAGVTQTPRYLIKTRGQQVTLSCSPISGHRSVSWYQQTPGQGLQFLFEYFSETQRNKGNFPGRFSGRQFSNSRSEMNVSTLELGDSALYLCASSLGARGGGTDTQYFGPGTRLTVL.

The chain carries TRBV5-6 and TRBJ2-7, with no clear D. CDR1 SGHDT and CDR2 YYEEEE come from the germline V gene. Trimming stripped 0 bases from V and 6 bases from J, with 10 bases between. This CDR3 has 13 amino acids. CDR3 bases: TGTGCCAGCAGCTTGGGGTCGATGGGCGAGCAGTACGTC. Translating it yields CASSLGSMGEQYV.